This passage covers 18 T cell receptor beta chains from one sample sequenced in a study of regulatory T cells in long-lasting Graves disease. Assembly of TCR beta libraries relied on iRepertoire HTBI primers together with Arm-PCR of CDR3 regions. From the multiplex PCR reads, TCRdb called clonotypes with MiXCR, one entry per CDR3 protein. The sample has roughly 440,000 distinct CDR3 sequences, about 17% seen once; the top ten hold about 25%. Time point: newly diagnosed GD, antithyroid drugs for less than 3 months. Researchers made the TCR library from RNA that was extracted from PBMCs. The data were also submitted as part of a second study, on T cells in Graves' hyperthyroidism and ophthalmopathy.

The sequenced sample was peripheral blood mononuclear cells (PBMCs), obtained at new diagnosis, from a patient treated with antithyroid drugs. These receptors came from a woman under 30 with Graves disease.

The J gene is TRBJ1-5, the V gene TRBV7-9; 8 positions agree with TRBD1. Germline CDR1 is SEHNR and CDR2 is FQNEAQ (reference sequence). After removal of 0 bases from V and 5 bases from J, the junction contained 9 bases not matched to a gene. The CDR3 runs 17 residues. CDR3 DNA: TGTGCCAGCAGCTTAGCACTGCGGGGGACAGGCGATCAGCCCCAGCATTTT. Translated: CASSLALRGTGDQPQHF.

This clonotype was detected only a few times. The chain combines TRBV6-1 with TRBJ1-2; 9 bases map to TRBD1. V lost 9 bases and J lost 4; bases outside the gene matches: 15. The CDR3 totals 16 residues. The germline CDR1 and CDR2 sequences are MNHNS and SASEGT. The CDR3 sequence: CASTPGTGFSGYGYTF. CDR3 nucleotides: TGTGCCAGTACGCCCGGGACAGGGTTTTCGGGCTATGGCTACACCTTC.

The chain employs TRBV7-2 and TRBJ2-2, with D possibly being TRBD2 (5 bases). The V end lost 5 bases, the J end lost 8 bases, and 9 bases lay between the germline ends. Germline V gives CDR1 SGHTA, CDR2 FQGNSA. The CDR3 length is 12 residues. The CDR3, as DNA: TGTGCCAGCAGCCCCGGGGAGGGGGAGCTGTTTTTT. Translating gives CASSPGEGELFF. Variable domain in full (rest from reference TRBV7-2 and TRBJ2-2): GAGVSQSPSNKVTEKGKDVELRCDPISGHTALYWYRQSLGQGLEFLIYFQGNSAPDKSGLPSDRFSAERTGGSVSTLTIQRTQQEDSAVYLCASSPGEGELFFGEGSRLTVL.

The CDR3 is CASSASGRGLYEQYF. CDR3 nucleotides: TGTGCCAGTAGTGCTAGCGGGAGGGGCCTCTACGAGCAGTACTTC. This chain links TRBV19 with TRBJ2-7; TRBD2 matches 12 bases. J lost 3 bases, V lost 5 bases, and 5 bases had no gene match. Germline-derived CDR1 and CDR2 are LNHDA and SQIVND (reference sequence). The CDR3 spans 15 residues.

The CDR3 DNA follows: TGCAGTGCCCCCGCAGGGGGCTTCGGACAGCCCCAGCATTTT. Its translation: CSAPAGGFGQPQHF. The chain carries TRBV20-1 and TRBJ1-5, with 8 bases matching TRBD1. Germline V lookup: CDR1 DFQATT, CDR2 SNEGSKA (reference sequence). This CDR3 region has 14 residues. With 6 bases clipped from V and 7 bases from J, the junction kept 11 bases outside the gene matches.

This clonotype has ten or more counts. The chain links TRBV6-5 to TRBJ2-1; 10 nucleotides agree with TRBD1. This CDR3 has 18 residues. Germline CDR1 MNHEY, CDR2 SVGAGI. V trimming: 2 bases; J trimming: 8 bases; junction bases outside the gene matches: 15. This CDR3 reads CASSYLSGGDRGSDEQFF. The CDR3 DNA follows: TGTGCCAGCAGTTACCTGTCGGGGGGGGACAGGGGTTCCGATGAGCAGTTCTTC.

The rearrangement uses TRBV14 and TRBJ2-7, with D unclear. Germline V CDR1 and CDR2: SGHDN, FVKESK. Trimming removed 0 bases from V and 6 bases from J, with 9 bases in between. The CDR3 is 13 amino acids. CDR3 coding DNA: TGTGCCAGCAGCCAAGAAGCAGGCCTCGAGCAGTACTTC. Translation: CASSQEAGLEQYF.

This clonotype showed up just a few times. The V call is TRBV28, the J call TRBJ2-7; D might be TRBD2 (5 bases). The CDR3 contains 11 residues. V shed 6 bases and J shed 10 bases, with 13 bases lying between them. Germline V gene data show CDR1 as MDHEN and CDR2 as SYDVKM. CDR3 bases: TGTGCCAGCAGGCTATCACTAGATCAGTACTTC. This translates into CASRLSLDQYF.

This clonotype has at least ten counts. The V call is TRBV29-1, the J call TRBJ2-7, with D maybe TRBD2 (6 bases). The CDR3 runs 13 residues. V was trimmed by 5 bases and J by 0 bases, leaving 11 bases between them. Germline loops: CDR1 SQVTM, CDR2 ANQGSEA. DNA of the CDR3: TGCAGCGTTTATCGGGAGCCCTCCTACGAGCAGTACTTC. Its translation: CSVYREPSYEQYF.

This clonotype occurred once. A read error may be the cause here, since a much bigger clone is one base away. The CDR3 loop is CSAGQGASYEQCF. CDR3 nucleotide sequence: TGCAGTGCCGGACAGGGGGCATCCTACGAGCAGTGCTTC. The chain joins TRBV20-1 to TRBJ2-7; TRBD1 matches at 11 bases. The CDR3 has 13 residues. Germline values: CDR1 DFQATT, CDR2 SNEGSKA (reference sequence).

A remark on this clonotype: One base away lies a much larger clone, so this may be a sequencing read error. This chain joins TRBV11-2 and TRBJ2-1, with 9 bases fitting TRBD2. The CDR3 has 15 residues. Germline V gene data show CDR1 as SGHAT and CDR2 as FQNNGV. The CDR3 bases are TGTGCCAGCAGCTTAGGGCTAGCGGGGTGGGATGAGCAGTCCTTC. Protein product: CASSLGLAGWDEQSF.

This clonotype was seen a single time. The CDR3 here is CSARRVAAGNTIYF. For the CDR3, the DNA is TGCAGTGCTAGGAGGGTTGCGGCTGGAAACACCATATATTTT. The V call is TRBV20-1, the J call TRBJ1-3; D is uncertain. The V gene's germline CDR1 is DFQATT and CDR2 SNEGSKA (reference sequence). Trimming took off 3 bases at V and 2 bases at J, with 11 bases between the two ends. CDR3 size: 14 residues.

The genes are TRBV29-1 and TRBJ1-2; D is perhaps TRBD1 (5 bases). In germline, CDR1 is SQVTM, CDR2 ANQGSEA. Trimming stripped 4 bases from V and 8 bases from J, with 17 bases between. The CDR3 totals 13 residues. This CDR3 is CSVVPSGPGGYTF. In nucleotides, the CDR3 is TGCAGCGTTGTCCCCTCGGGACCGGGCGGCTACACCTTC.

This clonotype was counted between two and nine times. The chain couples TRBV12-3 or TRBV12-4 to TRBJ2-2, with unresolved D. The CDR3 covers 14 residues. The V gene lost 5 bases and the J gene lost 4 bases, with 11 bases spanning the gap. The CDR3 nucleotides read TGTGCCAGCAGTCCCTCCGAGTCCACCGGGGAGCTGTTTTTT. This translates into CASSPSESTGELFF.

This clonotype was observed many times. The chain employs TRBV18 and TRBJ1-1, with a tentative D call TRBD1 (5 bases). The germline V gene has CDR1 KGHSH and CDR2 LQKENI. The CDR3 extends over 17 amino acids. V dropped 3 bases and J dropped 4 bases, with 21 bases sitting between them. The DNA for the CDR3 is TGTGCCAGCTCACCCGACAGTCTCCAACTCACACCCACTGAAGCTTTCTTT. Amino acid sequence: CASSPDSLQLTPTEAFF.

This clonotype occurred many times. CDR3 loop: CASSLTGAGELFF. The CDR3 DNA is TGTGCCAGCAGCTTGACAGGGGCCGGGGAGCTGTTTTTT. The V call is TRBV5-6, the J call TRBJ2-2; 7 nucleotides agree with TRBD1. The CDR3 runs 13 residues. From germline, CDR1 is SGHDT and CDR2 YYEEEE. The V segment lost 1 base and the J segment 6 bases; nucleotides outside the gene matches: 0.

This clonotype was detected many times. The genes are TRBV3-1 and TRBJ2-7; the D is unclear. The V end lost 1 base, the J end lost 4 bases, and 2 bases lay between the germline ends. The CDR3 extends over 11 amino acids. Germline CDR1 LGHDT, CDR2 YNNKEL (reference sequence). In DNA form, the CDR3 reads TGTGCCAGCAGCCAAGCGTACGAGCAGTACTTC. This translates into CASSQAYEQYF.

This clonotype was seen many times. The V and J genes are TRBV18 and TRBJ1-3; D is unresolved. The V gene's germline CDR1 is KGHSH and CDR2 LQKENI. V was shortened by 3 bases and J by 0 bases, with 9 bases between the two germline ends. The CDR3 consists of 15 residues. CDR3 region: CASSPGGFSGNTIYF. CDR3 sequence (DNA): TGTGCCAGCTCACCGGGAGGTTTCTCTGGAAACACCATATATTTT.